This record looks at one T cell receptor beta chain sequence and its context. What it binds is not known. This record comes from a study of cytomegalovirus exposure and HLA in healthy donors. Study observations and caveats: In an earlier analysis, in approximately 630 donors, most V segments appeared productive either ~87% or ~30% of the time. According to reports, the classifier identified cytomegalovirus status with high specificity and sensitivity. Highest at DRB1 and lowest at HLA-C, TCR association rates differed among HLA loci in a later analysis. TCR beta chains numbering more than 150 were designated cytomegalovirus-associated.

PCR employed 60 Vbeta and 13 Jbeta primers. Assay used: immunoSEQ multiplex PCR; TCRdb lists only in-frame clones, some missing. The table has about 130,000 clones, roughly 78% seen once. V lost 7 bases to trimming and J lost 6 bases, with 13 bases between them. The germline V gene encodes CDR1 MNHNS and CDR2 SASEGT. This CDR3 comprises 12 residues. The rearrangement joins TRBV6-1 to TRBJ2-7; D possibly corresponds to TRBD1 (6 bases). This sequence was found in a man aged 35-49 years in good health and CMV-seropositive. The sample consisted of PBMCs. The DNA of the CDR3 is TGTGCCAGCACACACAGGGTCCGCGAGCAGTACTTC. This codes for CASTHRVREQYF.